The 28 T cell receptor beta chains below were found in one sample sequenced in a study of cytotoxic CD8 clonotypes in ibrutinib-treated CLL. Sequencing used immunoSEQ multiplex PCR; TCRdb keeps in-frame clones, though not all of them. The data show about 310,000 clones, with just under 80% seen just once and under 8.5% held by the top ten. Sequencing was performed on PBMCs, taken before ibrutinib treatment. Source of these receptors: a human donor with chronic lymphocytic leukemia.

The chain has TRBV6-1 and TRBJ2-7; the D is unclear. The CDR3 totals 11 residues. From germline, CDR1 is MNHNS and CDR2 SASEGT. The V and J ends lost 5 bases and 5 bases respectively, with 7 bases between them. The CDR3 sequence: CASSPDDEQYF. CDR3 nucleotides: TGTGCCAGCAGTCCCGACGACGAGCAGTACTTC.

This chain connects TRBV2 to TRBJ2-1; 8 nucleotides line up with TRBD1. The CDR3 length is 13 residues. The V and J ends lost 5 bases and 8 bases, in that order; junction bases with no gene match: 5. Germline V gene sequence: CDR1 SNHLY, CDR2 FYNNEI. CDR3 coding DNA: TGTGCCAGCAGTAAAGGACAGGGCTATGAGCAGTTCTTC. Its translation: CASSKGQGYEQFF. Complete variable domain (other parts from reference TRBV2 and TRBJ2-1): EPEVTQTPSHQVTQMGQEVILRCVPISNHLYFYWYRQILGQKVEFLVSFYNNEISEKSEIFDDQFSVERPDGSNFTLKIRSTKLEDSAMYFCASSKGQGYEQFFGPGTRLTVL.

With respect to this clone: Within the sample, other DNA sequences also encode this same CDR3. V gene TRBV7-2 combines with J gene TRBJ2-2; 7 positions match TRBD1. V trimming: 3 bases; J trimming: 0 bases; junction bases outside the gene matches: 1. This CDR3 contains 15 residues. Germline lookup yields CDR1 SGHTA and CDR2 FQGNSA. CDR3 nucleotide sequence: TGTGCCAGCAGCTTCGGGACAGCGAACACCGGGGAGCTGTTTTTT. It encodes CASSFGTANTGELFF.

The chain employs TRBV30 and TRBJ2-5; TRBD2 matches 10 bases. V was pared by 2 bases and J by 6 bases, with 6 bases of the junction left unmatched. Germline loops: CDR1 GTSNPN, CDR2 SVGIG (reference sequence). This CDR3 comprises 14 residues. In nucleotides, the CDR3 is TGTGCCTGGAGTCCTAGCGGGAGTAGACAGACCCAGTACTTC. Its translation: CAWSPSGSRQTQYF.

The chain has TRBV4-1 and TRBJ2-1, with TRBD1 matching over 8 bases. The germline V gene encodes CDR1 MGHRA and CDR2 YSYEKL. The V gene end was trimmed by 3 bases and the J gene end by 6 bases; junction bases not matched to a gene: 13. This CDR3 comprises 17 residues. This CDR3 is CASSHRRTGYVSNEQFF. The CDR3 DNA reads as TGCGCCAGCAGCCACCGACGGACAGGGTATGTGTCCAATGAGCAGTTCTTC.

The gene calls are TRBV18 and TRBJ1-3; TRBD1 matches 8 bases. Germline values: CDR1 KGHSH, CDR2 LQKENI. The V gene end was trimmed by 3 bases and the J gene end by 2 bases; junction bases not matched to a gene: 3. CDR3 length equals 15 residues. CDR3 loop: CASSPTGGTGNTIYF. DNA of the CDR3: TGTGCCAGCTCACCCACAGGGGGGACTGGAAACACCATATATTTT.

The V gene is TRBV19, the J gene TRBJ2-7, with 7 bases fitting TRBD1. J lost 5 bases, V lost 7 bases, and 11 bases had no gene match. Per germline, CDR1 LNHDA and CDR2 SQIVND (reference sequence). The CDR3 is 14 residues long. DNA of the CDR3: TGTGCCAGTAATGTTCGGGCAGGGGGTAACGAGCAGTACTTC. This sequence encodes CASNVRAGGNEQYF.

The chain employs TRBV11-2 and TRBJ2-1; 11 nucleotides line up with TRBD2. With 0 bases clipped from V and 15 bases from J, the junction kept 7 bases outside the gene matches. CDR3 length equals 14 residues. Germline CDR1 is SGHAT and CDR2 is FQNNGV. CDR3 in amino acids: CASSLDALAGGVFF. The DNA of the CDR3 is TGTGCCAGCAGCTTAGATGCGTTAGCGGGAGGGGTGTTCTTC. Filled out from reference TRBV11-2 and TRBJ2-1, the complete variable domain reads EAGVAQSPRYKIIEKRQSVAFWCNPISGHATLYWYQQILGQGPKLLIQFQNNGVVDDSQLPKDRFSAERLKGVDSTLKIQPAKLEDSAVYLCASSLDALAGGVFFGPGTRLTVL.

The rearrangement links TRBV4-1 to TRBJ1-5; weak D call: TRBD1 (6 bases). The V end lost 2 bases, the J end lost 7 bases, and 18 bases lay between the germline ends. The CDR3 has 16 amino acids. Looked up from germline, CDR1 is MGHRA and CDR2 is YSYEKL. Written as DNA, the CDR3 is TGCGCCAGCAGCCAAACGGACAGAGGGCTAGGGCAGCCCCAGCATTTT. As protein: CASSQTDRGLGQPQHF.

The rearrangement links TRBV5-1 to TRBJ2-7; unclear D gene. CDR3 length: 16 residues. Trimming removed 0 bases from V and 4 bases from J, with 17 bases in between. The germline CDR1 and CDR2 sequences are SGHRS and YFSETQ. As DNA, the CDR3 is TGCGCCAGCAGCTTGGGAAGGACCGCCCCTCTTTACGAGCAGTACTTC. Amino acid sequence: CASSLGRTAPLYEQYF.

This clone was detected only once. This rearrangement joins TRBV11-2 to TRBJ2-1, with 10 bases identical to TRBD2. Trimming at V came to 5 bases and at J to 3 bases, leaving 4 bases not matched to a gene. The CDR3 runs to 15 residues. In germline, CDR1 is SGHAT, CDR2 FQNNGV. This CDR3 is CASSKLAGFYNEQFF. The CDR3 DNA reads as TGTGCCAGCAGCAAACTAGCGGGATTCTACAATGAGCAGTTCTTC.

The V and J genes are TRBV7-3 and TRBJ2-1; D remains ambiguous. From germline, CDR1 is SGHTA and CDR2 FQGTGA. The length of the CDR3 is 15 residues. Trimming shortened V by 3 bases and J by 0 bases, and 9 bases separated the two germline ends. CDR3 protein: CASSFSGSSYNEQFF. The CDR3 nucleotides are TGTGCCAGCAGCTTTTCCGGAAGCTCCTACAATGAGCAGTTCTTC. Combining the CDR3 with reference TRBV7-3 and TRBJ2-1 gives the whole variable domain GAGVSQTPSNKVTEKGKYVELRCDPISGHTALYWYRQSLGQGPEFLIYFQGTGAADDSGLPNDRFFAVRPEGSVSTLKIQRTERGDSAVYLCASSFSGSSYNEQFFGPGTRLTVL.

This rearrangement joins TRBV28 to TRBJ2-1, with 9 bases fitting TRBD2. Germline CDR1 is MDHEN and CDR2 is SYDVKM. The CDR3 has 14 residues. With 10 bases clipped from V and 8 bases from J, the junction kept 12 bases outside the gene matches. CDR3 loop: CATGKREARDEQFF. The CDR3 nucleotides read TGTGCCACCGGAAAGCGGGAGGCCCGGGATGAGCAGTTCTTC.

This clone turned up a few times. The chain recombines TRBV7-6 with TRBJ2-3; D could derive from TRBD1 or TRBD2 (5 bases each). This CDR3 contains 12 residues. Germline V gives CDR1 SGHVS, CDR2 FNYEAQ. The V end was cut by 8 bases, the J end by 11 bases, with 17 bases between. The CDR3 nucleotides are TGTGCCAGCCGGGACCAGAGTTGGAAGCAGTATTTT. As protein: CASRDQSWKQYF. Drawing the rest from reference TRBV7-6 and TRBJ2-3, the complete variable domain is GAGVSQSPRYKVTKRGQDVALRCDPISGHVSLYWYRQALGQGPEFLTYFNYEAQQDKSGLPNDRFSAERPEGSISTLTIQRTEQRDSAMYRCASRDQSWKQYFGPGTRLTVL.

The chain carries TRBV6-1 and TRBJ2-7, with 7 bases matching TRBD1. Germline values: CDR1 MNHNS, CDR2 SASEGT. This CDR3 has 14 amino acids. The trim removed 0 bases at V and 7 bases at J, leaving 6 bases unmatched. The CDR3 protein is CASSEARSGGEQYF. The CDR3 nucleotides read TGTGCCAGCAGTGAAGCGCGGTCAGGGGGAGAGCAGTACTTC.

The genes are TRBV15 and TRBJ2-1, with D hard to call. V dropped 0 bases and J dropped 0 bases, with 12 bases sitting between them. Germline V gene data show CDR1 as LNHNV and CDR2 as YYDKDF (reference sequence). The CDR3 runs 17 residues. CDR3 loop: CATSRDAERISYNEQFF. The DNA of the CDR3 is TGTGCCACCAGCAGAGACGCAGAGAGAATCTCCTACAATGAGCAGTTCTTC.

The rearrangement joins TRBV5-4 to TRBJ2-3, with D perhaps given as TRBD1 or TRBD2 (5 bases each). In germline, CDR1 is SGHNT, CDR2 YYREEE (reference sequence). V lost 2 bases, J lost 2 bases, and 15 bases lay in between. The CDR3 consists of 16 residues. Here the CDR3 reads CASSFPGPRITDTQYF. Here the CDR3 DNA reads TGTGCCAGCAGCTTTCCGGGACCCCGGATCACAGATACGCAGTATTTT. The full variable domain, with the rest looked up from reference TRBV5-4 and TRBJ2-3, is ETGVTQSPTHLIKTRGQQVTLRCSSQSGHNTVSWYQQALGQGPQFIFQYYREEENGRGNFPPRFSGLQFPNYSSELNVNALELDDSALYLCASSFPGPRITDTQYFGPGTRLTVL.

The CDR3 here is CASSSGPSSGNTIYF. CDR3 bases: TGTGCCAGCAGCTCGGGACCGAGCTCTGGAAACACCATATATTTT. This chain links TRBV9 with TRBJ1-3; tentative D call: TRBD1 (5 bases). Trimming left V 4 bases short and J 0 bases short, with 11 bases between. The germline CDR1 and CDR2 sequences are SGDLS and YYNGEE. There are 15 residues in the CDR3.

The chain's CDR3 is CSASYEQFF. The CDR3 nucleotides are TGCAGTGCTAGCTATGAGCAGTTCTTC. The rearrangement joins TRBV20-1 to TRBJ2-1; D is uncertain. In germline, CDR1 is DFQATT, CDR2 SNEGSKA (reference sequence). The length of the CDR3 is 9 residues. V gave up 3 bases and J gave up 8 bases, with 2 bases separating them.

This clone is a singleton in its sample. The rearrangement joins TRBV5-1 to TRBJ2-1; 9 nucleotides match TRBD2. The J segment lost 6 bases and the V segment lost 1 base, leaving 14 bases of the junction unmatched. Germline CDR1 and CDR2: SGHRS and YFSETQ. The CDR3 length is 18 residues. The DNA of the CDR3 is TGCGCCAGCAGCTTGAGGGCTAGCGGGGCCCACCTACGCAATGAGCAGTTCTTC. Translated: CASSLRASGAHLRNEQFF.

The J gene is TRBJ1-2, the V gene TRBV29-1; 7 bases are a match to TRBD1. CDR3 length equals 15 residues. V gave up 7 bases and J gave up 0 bases; unmatched junction bases: 11. Germline-derived CDR1 and CDR2 are SQVTM and ANQGSEA. The CDR3 region has the DNA TGCAGCGGCATTTACAGGGGACCTACTAACTATGGCTACACCTTC. Translated, it gives CSGIYRGPTNYGYTF.

The rearrangement links TRBV5-4 to TRBJ2-5; possibly TRBD2 for D (6 bases). The CDR3 is 13 residues long. V was shortened by 4 bases and J by 3 bases, with 10 bases between the two germline ends. CDR1 SGHNT and CDR2 YYREEE come from the germline V gene (reference sequence). Written as DNA, the CDR3 is TGTGCCAGCAGCATCCGGGAGAAAGAGACCCAGTACTTC. Translating gives CASSIREKETQYF.

This rearrangement joins TRBV6-1 to TRBJ2-7; D gene unclear. V shed 5 bases and J shed 9 bases, with 20 bases lying between them. The CDR3 has 14 residues. Germline V gene lookup returns CDR1 MNHNS and CDR2 SASEGT. This chain's CDR3 is CASSKPRTDGWQYF. CDR3 nucleotide sequence: TGTGCCAGCAGTAAGCCACGAACCGACGGGTGGCAGTACTTC.

The J gene is TRBJ1-1, the V gene TRBV4-2, with D hard to call. Germline CDR1 and CDR2: LGHNA and YNFKEQ. Trimming cost V 4 bases and J 4 bases, with 13 bases left between them. The CDR3 runs 14 residues. The CDR3 is CASSPQSLGTEAFF. Here the CDR3 DNA reads TGTGCCAGCAGCCCCCAAAGTCTGGGCACTGAAGCTTTCTTT.

The J gene is TRBJ1-2, the V gene TRBV6-1; possible D gene TRBD1, 6 bases. The CDR3 loop spans 15 amino acids. The V and J ends lost 2 bases and 4 bases respectively, with 14 bases between them. The germline gives CDR1 MNHNS, CDR2 SASEGT. The CDR3 loop is CASSEPQGKAYGYTF. DNA for the CDR3: TGTGCCAGCAGTGAACCTCAGGGGAAGGCCTATGGCTACACCTTC.

V is TRBV19 and J is TRBJ2-3, with unresolved D. The length of the CDR3 is 14 residues. The germline V gene has CDR1 LNHDA and CDR2 SQIVND (reference sequence). The V gene lost 4 bases and the J gene lost 0 bases, with 8 bases spanning the gap. Written as DNA, the CDR3 is TGTGCCAGTAGTAAAACAGACAGCACAGATACGCAGTATTTT. This encodes CASSKTDSTDTQYF. The whole variable domain, filled in from reference TRBV19 and TRBJ2-3, reads DGGITQSPKYLFRKEGQNVTLSCEQNLNHDAMYWYRQDPGQGLRLIYYSQIVNDFQKGDIAEGYSVSREKKESFPLTVTSAQKNPTAFYLCASSKTDSTDTQYFGPGTRLTVL.

The V and J genes are TRBV6-6 and TRBJ1-5; D uncertain. Germline V gene sequence: CDR1 MNHNY, CDR2 SVGAGI (reference sequence). Trimming removed 1 base at V and 5 bases at J, with 3 bases between. The CDR3 covers 12 residues. The CDR3: CASSYFDQPQHF. CDR3 in DNA: TGTGCCAGCAGTTACTTCGATCAGCCCCAGCATTTT.

The table lists this clone with a count of one. The gene calls are TRBV6-6 and TRBJ2-7; D ambiguous. The CDR3 has 14 residues. Trimming cost V 0 bases and J 2 bases, with 8 bases left between them. The germline gives CDR1 MNHNY, CDR2 SVGAGI (reference sequence). CDR3: CASSYSLYAYEQYF. The DNA of the CDR3 is TGTGCCAGCAGTTACTCCCTTTACGCCTACGAGCAGTACTTC.